These 3 T cell receptor beta chains share one sample of origin, sequenced in a study of ipilimumab plus nivolumab after autologous stem cell transplantation. The table came from immunoSEQ multiplex PCR; TCRdb's copy has only in-frame clones and leaves some out. The profile shows some 10,000 clones, about four fifths of them singletons. Sequencing used PBMCs, obtained in a trial of ipilimumab plus nivolumab as post-transplant consolidation. The source is a male donor with diffuse large B-cell lymphoma.

This chain links TRBV7-2 with TRBJ2-7; possibly TRBD2 for D (6 bases). V dropped 1 base and J dropped 3 bases, with 10 bases sitting between them. Germline V gives CDR1 SGHTA, CDR2 FQGNSA. The CDR3 length is 14 residues. CDR3 sequence: CASSLVRGDYEQYF. The DNA for the CDR3 is TGTGCCAGCAGCTTAGTGCGGGGTGACTACGAGCAGTACTTC.

This clone is large by share. The CDR3 spells CASSVAETLAKNIQYF. The CDR3 coding sequence is TGTGCCAGCAGTGTGGCGGAGACTCTAGCCAAAAACATTCAGTACTTC. The chain combines TRBV2 with TRBJ2-4; D remains ambiguous. Germline loops: CDR1 SNHLY, CDR2 FYNNEI. The CDR3 covers 16 residues. V lost 4 bases and J lost 0, with 13 bases in between.

CDR3 bases: TGTGCCAGCAGCATATGGGGTGAAGATACGCAGTATTTT. Translated: CASSIWGEDTQYF. The chain carries TRBV27 and TRBJ2-3, with D unclear. CDR1 and CDR2 from the germline V gene are MNHEY and SMNVEV (reference sequence). Trimming removed 6 bases at V and 5 bases at J, with 12 bases between. The CDR3 has 13 residues.